Below, 16 T cell receptor beta chains from the same sample are listed, as sequenced in a study of OX40 agonist ivuxolimab in advanced cancers. Sequencing used immunoSEQ multiplex PCR; TCRdb keeps in-frame clones, though not all of them. The table includes roughly 60,000 clones, about 90% detected once. This specimen was CD4+ or CD8+ T cells sorted from blood, taken in a trial of the OX40 agonist ivuxolimab. These receptors came from an adult with an advanced solid tumor such as melanoma, head and neck, liver or kidney cancer.

This clone came up a few times. The chain carries TRBV11-3 and TRBJ2-2; the D gene is possibly TRBD1 (5 bases). CDR3 size: 15 residues. Per germline, CDR1 SGHNT and CDR2 YENEEA. V lost 2 bases and J lost 4, with 11 bases in between. CDR3 DNA sequence: TGTGCCAGCAGCTTAAACAGGCCGACCACCGGGGAGCTGTTTTTT. It translates to CASSLNRPTTGELFF.

The rearrangement links TRBV6-6 to TRBJ1-5, with D maybe TRBD1 (6 bases). V gave up 5 bases and J gave up 11 bases, with 10 bases separating them. CDR3 length: 11 amino acids. The V gene's germline CDR1 is MNHNY and CDR2 SVGAGI (reference sequence). The CDR3, as DNA: TGTGCCAGCAGTACCACAGGGACCCAGCATTTT. It is translated as CASSTTGTQHF.

The CDR3 here is CSGGREETQYF. The CDR3, as DNA: TGCAGTGGAGGCAGGGAAGAGACCCAGTACTTC. The V gene is TRBV20-1, the J gene TRBJ2-5, with D maybe TRBD1 (5 bases). This CDR3 is 11 amino acids long. The V gene lost 7 bases and the J gene lost 3 bases, with 9 bases spanning the gap. Germline assignment: CDR1 DFQATT and CDR2 SNEGSKA (reference sequence).

V gene TRBV7-2 combines with J gene TRBJ2-7, with D possibly matching TRBD2 (7 bases). This CDR3 contains 14 residues. Germline CDR1 is SGHTA and CDR2 is FQGNSA. With 4 bases removed from V and 7 bases from J, the gap between germline ends came to 17 bases. CDR3 sequence: CASSWGGREREQYF. In DNA, the CDR3 is TGTGCCAGCAGCTGGGGGGGGCGGGAGAGGGAGCAGTACTTC.

Only one count was recorded for this clone. This rearrangement joins TRBV28 to TRBJ2-3, with 9 bases fitting TRBD2. The CDR3 covers 13 residues. After removal of 8 bases from V and 5 bases from J, the junction contained 5 bases not matched to a gene. Germline V CDR1 and CDR2: MDHEN, SYDVKM. CDR3 nucleotide sequence: TGTGCCAGCCTTTGGCGGGAGGGAGATACGCAGTATTTT. Protein: CASLWREGDTQYF.

This clone occurred once. This sequence joins TRBV18 and TRBJ1-4, with D uncertain. The CDR3 is 13 residues long. Germline loops: CDR1 KGHSH, CDR2 LQKENI. V lost 2 bases to trimming and J lost 7 bases, with 8 bases between them. CDR3 amino acids: CASSPSAGEKLFF. In nucleotides, the CDR3 is TGTGCCAGCTCACCAAGCGCAGGTGAAAAACTGTTTTTT. The full variable domain, rest sourced from reference TRBV18 and TRBJ1-4, is NAGVMQNPRHLVRRRGQEARLRCSPMKGHSHVYWYRQLPEEGLKFMVYLQKENIIDESGMPKERFSAEFPKEGPSILRIQQVVRGDSAAYFCASSPSAGEKLFFGSGTQLSVL.

The J gene is TRBJ1-1, the V gene TRBV11-2; D uncertain. CDR3 length: 15 amino acids. V was shortened by 3 bases and J by 1 base, with 12 bases between the two germline ends. Germline CDR1 and CDR2: SGHAT and FQNNGV. CDR3 protein: CASSLGYGRNTEAFF. The CDR3 region has the DNA TGTGCCAGCAGCTTGGGGTACGGGAGGAACACTGAAGCTTTCTTT.

The V gene is TRBV10-2, the J gene TRBJ2-7, with 8 bases aligning to TRBD1. The germline V gene encodes CDR1 WSHSY and CDR2 SAAADI. The V and J ends lost 6 bases and 1 base, in that order; junction bases with no gene match: 5. This CDR3 is built from 14 residues. The chain's CDR3 is CASSEQGESYEQYF. The CDR3, as DNA: TGCGCCAGCAGCGAACAGGGGGAGTCCTACGAGCAGTACTTC.

The chain carries TRBV28 and TRBJ1-2, with a possible D match to TRBD1 (5 bases). The V and J ends lost 6 bases and 4 bases respectively, with 12 bases between them. There are 13 residues in the CDR3. Germline-derived CDR1 and CDR2 are MDHEN and SYDVKM. The CDR3 protein is CASSRQGSYGYTF. Written as DNA, the CDR3 is TGTGCCAGCAGCCGTCAGGGTAGCTATGGCTACACCTTC.

The chain employs TRBV28 and TRBJ2-4; 9 bases fit TRBD2. Trimming at V came to 2 bases and at J to 3 bases, leaving 14 bases not matched to a gene. Germline V gene sequence: CDR1 MDHEN, CDR2 SYDVKM. CDR3 size: 19 residues. CDR3 in amino acids: CASSLAVAGAYGDKNIQYF. The DNA for the CDR3 is TGTGCCAGCAGTTTAGCGGTAGCGGGAGCATATGGAGACAAAAACATTCAGTACTTC.

CDR3 nucleotides: TGCGCCAGCAGCCCCGGGCCTTTCGGGGCCACCTACGAGCAGTACTTC. Residues: CASSPGPFGATYEQYF. The J gene is TRBJ2-7, the V gene TRBV5-1; the D call may be TRBD1 or TRBD2 (5 bases each). V lost 4 bases and J 2 bases, leaving 19 bases between the germline ends. The CDR3 runs 16 residues. From germline, CDR1 is SGHRS and CDR2 YFSETQ.

The V gene is TRBV19, the J gene TRBJ1-5; tentative D call: TRBD1 (5 bases). V was pared by 7 bases and J by 7 bases, with 17 bases between. This CDR3 comprises 14 residues. Germline V CDR1 and CDR2: LNHDA, SQIVND (reference sequence). The CDR3 DNA reads as TGTGCCAGTACTACGGCCGGGGGGAAACAGCCCCAGCATTTT. This codes for CASTTAGGKQPQHF.

V usage is TRBV6-1 and J usage is TRBJ1-5; TRBD1 is a possible D gene (6 bases). Germline V CDR1 and CDR2: MNHNS, SASEGT. V shed 7 bases and J shed 2 bases, with 12 bases lying between them. CDR3 size: 14 residues. The CDR3 loop is CASTPDSGNQPQHF. DNA for the CDR3: TGTGCCAGCACTCCGGACAGTGGCAATCAGCCCCAGCATTTT.

The chain is built from TRBV11-3 and TRBJ2-2; D is undetermined. V shed 8 bases and J shed 2 bases, with 6 bases lying between them. The CDR3 is 12 residues long. Germline-derived CDR1 and CDR2 are SGHNT and YENEEA. The CDR3 DNA reads as TGTGCCAGCTCCTCTAACACCGGGGAGCTGTTTTTT. The encoded protein is CASSSNTGELFF.

The chain combines TRBV9 with TRBJ2-1; 13 bases agree with TRBD2. Germline V gene lookup returns CDR1 SGDLS and CDR2 YYNGEE. The CDR3 runs to 20 residues. The junction had 10 bases not matched to a gene; V was cut back by 1 base and J by 0 bases. CDR3 in amino acids: CASSVSGLAGDRSSYNEQFF. CDR3 DNA: TGTGCCAGCAGCGTAAGCGGACTAGCGGGAGATCGAAGCTCCTACAATGAGCAGTTCTTC.

V gene TRBV7-2 combines with J gene TRBJ2-7, with D possibly TRBD2 on 5 matching bases. Trimming pared 9 bases from V and 9 bases from J, leaving 12 bases between. Germline V gives CDR1 SGHTA, CDR2 FQGNSA. This CDR3 contains 10 residues. The CDR3 sequence: CAREERRQYF. CDR3 nucleotides: TGTGCCAGGGAGGAGCGAAGGCAGTACTTC.